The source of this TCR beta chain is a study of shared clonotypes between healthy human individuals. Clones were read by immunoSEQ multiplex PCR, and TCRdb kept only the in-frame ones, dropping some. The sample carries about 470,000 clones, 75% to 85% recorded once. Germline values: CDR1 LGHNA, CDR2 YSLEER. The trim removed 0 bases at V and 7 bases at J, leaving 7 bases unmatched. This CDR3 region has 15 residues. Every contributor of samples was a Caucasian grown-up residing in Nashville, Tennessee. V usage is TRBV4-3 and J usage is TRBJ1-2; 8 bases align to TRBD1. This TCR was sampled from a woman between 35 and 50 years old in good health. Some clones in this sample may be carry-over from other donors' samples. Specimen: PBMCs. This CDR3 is CASSQESRGLRGYTF. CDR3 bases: TGCGCCAGCAGCCAAGAGAGCAGGGGGCTTCGTGGCTACACCTTC.